This section outlines one TCR beta chain sequence together with its context. Trimming cost V 1 base and J 4 bases; bases outside gene matches: 6. This CDR3 is built from 15 residues. Germline-derived CDR1 and CDR2 are LGHNT and FRNRAP. These data come from a study of control samples from healthy donors and cancer patients. TCRdb keeps only in-frame clones here, not all; method: immunoSEQ multiplex PCR. The sample comprises 110,000 to 150,000 clones, roughly 90% of which are singletons, and roughly 12% rests with the top ten. This TCR was sampled from a man aged 25 to 40 in good health. Sequenced material: blood. The chain has TRBV12-5 and TRBJ2-7; 8 bases map to TRBD1. CDR3 residues: CASGLAGTGAYEQYF. CDR3 in DNA: TGTGCTAGTGGTTTGGCCGGGACAGGCGCTTACGAGCAGTACTTC.